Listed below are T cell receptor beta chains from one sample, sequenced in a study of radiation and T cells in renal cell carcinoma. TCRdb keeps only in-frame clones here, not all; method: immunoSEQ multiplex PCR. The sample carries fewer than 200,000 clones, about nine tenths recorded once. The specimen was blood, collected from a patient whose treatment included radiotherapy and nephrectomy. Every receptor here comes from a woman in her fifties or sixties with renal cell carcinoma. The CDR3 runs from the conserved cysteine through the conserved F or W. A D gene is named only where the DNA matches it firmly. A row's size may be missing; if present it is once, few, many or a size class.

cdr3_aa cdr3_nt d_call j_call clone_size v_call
CASSQQGAVEKLFF TGTGCCAGCTCGCAACAGGGGGCAGTTGAAAAACTGTTTTTT TRBD1 TRBJ1-4 - TRBV18
CASSIQGKNTEAFF TGTGCCAGCTCCATACAGGGCAAGAACACTGAAGCTTTCTTT - TRBJ1-1 - TRBV18
CASRSTVASYNSPLHF TGTGCCAGCAGGTCGACGGTTGCTTCCTATAATTCACCCCTCCACTTT - TRBJ1-6 - TRBV28
CASSPTSGEETQYF TGTGCCAGCTCACCGACTAGCGGGGAAGAGACCCAGTACTTC TRBD2 TRBJ2-5 - TRBV18
CASSLARPGTEAFF TGCGCCAGCAGCTTGGCCAGGCCGGGCACTGAAGCTTTCTTT - TRBJ1-1 - TRBV5-1
CASSPGPGQGLTSNQPQHF TGTGCCAGCAGCCCCGGCCCGGGACAGGGGCTTACTAGCAATCAGCCCCAGCATTTT TRBD1 TRBJ1-5 - TRBV7-2
CASSPRQGPGELFF TGTGCCAGTAGTCCCAGGCAGGGGCCCGGGGAGCTGTTTTTT - TRBJ2-2 - TRBV19
CASKWVQGPYEQYF TGTGCCAGCAAATGGGTTCAGGGACCTTACGAGCAGTACTTC - TRBJ2-7 - TRBV2
CSVRGGNTQYF TGCAGCGTCCGAGGGGGAAATACGCAGTATTTT - TRBJ2-3 - TRBV29-1
CASSEGDGYTF TGCGCCAGCAGCGAGGGGGACGGCTACACCTTC - TRBJ1-2 - TRBV4-1
CASSGVNTGELFF TGCGCCAGTAGTGGGGTTAACACCGGGGAGCTGTTTTTT - TRBJ2-2 many TRBV10-1
CASSTPQARGQLEQYF TGTGCCAGTAGTACCCCTCAGGCCCGGGGGCAACTCGAGCAGTACTTC - TRBJ2-7 once TRBV19
CASSLVGLYNSPLHF TGTGCCAGCAGCTTGGTGGGACTGTATAATTCACCCCTCCACTTT - TRBJ1-6 - TRBV5-4
CAISTFPRGENYGYTF TGTGCCATCAGTACCTTTCCGCGGGGGGAGAACTATGGCTACACCTTC - TRBJ1-2 - TRBV10-3
CASSNRGRYGYTF TGTGCCAGCAGCAACAGGGGGCGCTATGGCTACACCTTC TRBD1 TRBJ1-2 once TRBV7-9